A single sample is the source of the 20 T cell receptor beta chains below, sequenced in a study of T cells in Graves' hyperthyroidism and ophthalmopathy. Researchers amplified the TCR beta CDR3 regions from RNA transcripts. Primed by the HTBI set, a first-round RT-PCR was run on the TCR CDR3. In TCRdb, the multiplex PCR reads were re-called with MiXCR into one record per CDR3 protein. The profile shows approximately 590,000 distinct CDR3 sequences, 35% to 55% of them singletons. The specimen sequenced was peripheral blood or thyroid tissue (not recorded which). The receptors stem from a young woman with Graves' hyperthyroidism.

This clonotype has a count of ten or more. V is TRBV5-4 and J is TRBJ1-2, with TRBD1 matching over 7 bases. The germline V gene encodes CDR1 SGHNT and CDR2 YYREEE (reference sequence). The CDR3 consists of 13 residues. After removal of 0 bases from V and 7 bases from J, the junction contained 3 bases not matched to a gene. The CDR3 DNA sequence: TGTGCCAGCAGCTTGGACAGGGGCGCTGGCTACACCTTC. This translates into CASSLDRGAGYTF.

This clonotype was counted only a few times. The chain employs TRBV19 and TRBJ1-1; D unresolved. V was shortened by 6 bases and J by 1 base, with 12 bases between the two germline ends. The CDR3 loop spans 14 amino acids. The germline gives CDR1 LNHDA, CDR2 SQIVND (reference sequence). CDR3 coding DNA: TGTGCCAGTAGAGCCGGGCCTGAGAACACTGAAGCTTTCTTT. This codes for CASRAGPENTEAFF.

Remarks on this clonotype: One end of the junction is discordant with germline, which a read error may explain. Written as DNA, the CDR3 is TGCAGCGTGGAAGACGGGACAGGCCATGAAGCTTTCTTT. This sequence encodes CSVEDGTGHEAFF. This chain links TRBV29-1 with TRBJ1-1; 8 positions agree with TRBD1. The CDR3 spans 13 residues. CDR1 and CDR2 (germline): SQVTM, ANQGSEA.

The rearrangement links TRBV7-2 to TRBJ2-7; D is perhaps TRBD2 (7 bases). The CDR3 has 12 residues. Germline-derived CDR1 and CDR2 are SGHTA and FQGNSA. V lost 5 bases to trimming and J lost 7 bases, with 12 bases between them. The CDR3 is CASSGGGWEQYF. As DNA, the CDR3 is TGTGCCAGCAGCGGGGGGGGCTGGGAGCAGTACTTC.

As to this clonotype: A much larger clone lies a single base off, so this may be a read error. The chain couples TRBV10-3 to TRBJ1-2; D is uncertain. This CDR3 has 15 residues. The V end lost 11 bases, the J end lost 7 bases, and 26 bases lay between the germline ends. The germline CDR1 and CDR2 sequences are ENHRY and SYGVKD. As DNA, the CDR3 is TGTGCCGGCAGTACTACAGACGCGTCTTTCGGTGGCTACACCTTC. Protein product: CAGSTTDASFGGYTF.

Comment on this clonotype: A much bigger clone sits one base away, suggesting this may be a read error. V usage is TRBV24-1 and J usage is TRBJ1-2; 9 nucleotides line up with TRBD1. Germline loops: CDR1 KGHDR, CDR2 SFDVKD. V trimming: 9 bases; J trimming: 5 bases; junction bases outside the gene matches: 12. This CDR3 is built from 15 residues. This CDR3 is CATPHRTGAGYGYTF. For the CDR3, the DNA is TGTGCCACCCCTCATAGGACAGGGGCGGGGTATGGCTACACCTTC.

This clonotype was seen more than once but under ten times. This chain connects TRBV6-5 to TRBJ2-5; a weak D match, TRBD2 (6 bases). With 4 bases removed from V and 5 bases from J, the gap between germline ends came to 11 bases. Germline loops: CDR1 MNHEY, CDR2 SVGAGI. This CDR3 is built from 13 residues. The CDR3 reads CASSLGTSETQYF. CDR3 sequence (DNA): TGTGCCAGCAGTTTGGGGACTTCGGAGACCCAGTACTTC.

In regard to this clonotype: A much bigger clone sits one base away, suggesting this may be a read error. The CDR3 carries no conserved terminal phenylalanine or tryptophan, so it likely arises from a read error. The V call is TRBV7-9, the J call TRBJ1-1; D is uncertain. From germline, CDR1 is SEHNR and CDR2 FQNEAQ (reference sequence). V was pared by 5 bases and J by 8 bases, with 6 bases between. This CDR3 contains 10 residues. The CDR3 nucleotides are TGTGCCAGCAGCGTCAACGAAGCTTTCCTT. Amino acids: CASSVNEAFL.

This chain connects TRBV7-2 to TRBJ2-2; D gene unclear. In germline, CDR1 is SGHTA, CDR2 FQGNSA. V was shortened by 5 bases and J by 1 base, with 8 bases between the two germline ends. The CDR3 runs to 14 residues. The CDR3 nucleotides are TGTGCCAGCAGCCGCAACAGGAACACCGGGGAGCTGTTTTTT. Translation gives CASSRNRNTGELFF.

The chain carries TRBV19 and TRBJ2-5, with D possibly being TRBD2 (5 bases). Germline values: CDR1 LNHDA, CDR2 SQIVND (reference sequence). The CDR3 is 13 residues long. V shed 3 bases and J shed 4 bases, with 9 bases lying between them. The CDR3 reads CASSIEGRETQYF. The CDR3 DNA reads TGTGCCAGTAGTATCGAAGGGAGAGAGACCCAGTACTTC.

The gene calls are TRBV20-1 and TRBJ1-2; D perhaps matches TRBD1 (6 bases). Germline CDR1 and CDR2: DFQATT and SNEGSKA (reference sequence). Trimming removed 2 bases at V and 8 bases at J, with 9 bases between. This CDR3 has 11 amino acids. CDR3 loop: CSARWGAGYTF. The DNA of the CDR3 is TGCAGTGCTAGATGGGGGGCCGGCTACACCTTC.

This clonotype has just a few counts. This may be a read error, as it is one base from a much larger clone. The V gene is TRBV2, the J gene TRBJ2-7; D gene uncertain. This CDR3 is 13 amino acids long. CDR1 and CDR2 from the germline V gene are SNHLY and FYNNEI. The ends were cut back, 3 bases at V and 1 base at J, with 7 bases in the middle. The CDR3 DNA is TGTGCCAGCAGTGAGGCGGCTTCCTACGAGCAGTACTTC. Its translation: CASSEAASYEQYF.

Details on this clonotype: The junction departs from the called germline gene at one end, perhaps through a read error. The rearrangement links TRBV20-1 to TRBJ2-7; weak D call: TRBD2 (6 bases). This CDR3 contains 16 residues. Germline loops: CDR1 DFQATT, CDR2 SNEGSKA (reference sequence). CDR3 loop: CSARDTGTQKRYEQYF. The CDR3 DNA is TGCAGTGCTCGCGACACCGGGACTCAAAAACGGTACGAGCAATACTTC.

This clonotype was seen only a few times. The V call is TRBV20-1, the J call TRBJ2-5; 7 bases are a match to TRBD2. CDR1 is DFQATT and CDR2 is SNEGSKA in the germline V gene (reference sequence). The CDR3 is 14 residues long. V trimming: 4 bases; J trimming: 1 base; junction bases outside the gene matches: 6. CDR3 bases: TGCAGTGCTACCACTCGACTAGCCCAAGAGACCCAGTACTTC. Protein sequence: CSATTRLAQETQYF.

The gene calls are TRBV7-9 and TRBJ2-7, with 10 bases that match TRBD1. The germline gives CDR1 SEHNR, CDR2 FQNEAQ (reference sequence). The ends lost 6 bases at V and 5 bases at J; junction bases unmatched: 7. The CDR3 contains 14 residues. The CDR3 reads CASSWGTGEDEQYF. CDR3 nucleotide sequence: TGTGCCAGCAGTTGGGGGACAGGGGAGGACGAGCAGTACTTC.

The chain combines TRBV7-3 with TRBJ2-7; 7 nucleotides align to TRBD2. Trimming cost V 7 bases and J 6 bases; bases outside gene matches: 3. The CDR3 extends over 11 amino acids. CDR1 is SGHTA, CDR2 FQGTGA, per germline. The CDR3 loop is CASIGGTEQYF. CDR3 sequence (DNA): TGTGCCAGCATCGGGGGGACCGAGCAGTACTTC.

The chain uses TRBV7-6 and TRBJ2-7; D is uncertain. This CDR3 is 15 amino acids long. Trimming left V 7 bases short and J 0 bases short, with 16 bases between. Germline CDR1 is SGHVS and CDR2 is FNYEAQ. The CDR3 reads CASTPGADNSYEQYF. In DNA form, the CDR3 reads TGTGCCAGCACTCCTGGAGCCGATAACTCCTACGAGCAGTACTTC. The full variable domain, its missing parts supplied by reference TRBV7-6 and TRBJ2-7, is GAGVSQSPRYKVTKRGQDVALRCDPISGHVSLYWYRQALGQGPEFLTYFNYEAQQDKSGLPNDRFSAERPEGSISTLTIQRTEQRDSAMYRCASTPGADNSYEQYFGPGTRLTVT.

There are a few counts of this clonotype. The V call is TRBV9, the J call TRBJ1-1; D is undetermined. CDR3 length: 15 residues. CDR1 SGDLS and CDR2 YYNGEE come from the germline V gene. Trimming took 4 bases from V and 1 from J, leaving 14 bases between them. In nucleotides, the CDR3 is TGTGCCAGCAGCCTAGGGAAGGGTTGGAACACTGAAGCTTTCTTT. This encodes CASSLGKGWNTEAFF. Combining the CDR3 with reference TRBV9 and TRBJ1-1 gives the whole variable domain DSGVTQTPKHLITATGQRVTLRCSPRSGDLSVYWYQQSLDQGLQFLIQYYNGEERAKGNILERFSAQQFPDLHSELNLSSLELGDSALYFCASSLGKGWNTEAFFGQGTRLTVV.

Comments on this clonotype: A much more abundant neighbour one base away suggests this may be a read error. The rearrangement links TRBV24-1 to TRBJ2-7; unclear D gene. This CDR3 region has 15 residues. Looked up from germline, CDR1 is KGHDR and CDR2 is SFDVKD. Trimming left V 2 bases short and J 6 bases short, with 16 bases between. The CDR3 protein is CATSDSGSPFCEQYF. DNA for the CDR3: TGTGCCACCAGTGATTCTGGCAGTCCCTTTTGCGAGCAGTACTTC.

Comments on this clonotype: One junction end disagrees with the germline gene, perhaps due to a read error. This rearrangement joins TRBV2 to TRBJ1-3, with D perhaps matching TRBD1 (6 bases). Germline V gene sequence: CDR1 SNHLY, CDR2 FYNNEI. The CDR3 is made up of 15 amino acids. The CDR3 spells CASSPGGGSGSTIYF. The CDR3 region has the DNA TGTGCCAGCAGCCCAGGAGGGGGATCTGGAAGCACCATATATTTT.